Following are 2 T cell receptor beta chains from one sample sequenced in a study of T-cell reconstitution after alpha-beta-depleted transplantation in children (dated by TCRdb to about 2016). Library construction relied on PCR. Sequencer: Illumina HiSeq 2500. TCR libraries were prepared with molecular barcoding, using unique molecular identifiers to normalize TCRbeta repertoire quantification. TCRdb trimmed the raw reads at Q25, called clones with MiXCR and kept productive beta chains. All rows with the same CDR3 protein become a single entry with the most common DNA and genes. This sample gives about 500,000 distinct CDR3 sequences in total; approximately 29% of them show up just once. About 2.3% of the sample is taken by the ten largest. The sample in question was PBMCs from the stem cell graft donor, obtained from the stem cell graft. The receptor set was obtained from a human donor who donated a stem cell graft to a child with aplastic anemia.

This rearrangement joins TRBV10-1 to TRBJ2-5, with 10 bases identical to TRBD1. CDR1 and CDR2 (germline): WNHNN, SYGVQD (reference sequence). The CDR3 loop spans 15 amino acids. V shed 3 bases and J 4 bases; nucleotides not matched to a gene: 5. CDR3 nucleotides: TGCGCCAGCAGTGACCCGGGACAGGGGTTAGAGACCCAGTACTTC. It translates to CASSDPGQGLETQYF.

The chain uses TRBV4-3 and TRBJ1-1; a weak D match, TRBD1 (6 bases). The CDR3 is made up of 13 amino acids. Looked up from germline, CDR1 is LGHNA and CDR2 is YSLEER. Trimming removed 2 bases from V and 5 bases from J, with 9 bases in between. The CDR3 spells CASSQTGRTEAFF. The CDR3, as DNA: TGCGCCAGCAGCCAAACAGGGCGGACTGAAGCTTTCTTT.